This T cell receptor (beta chain) was identified during a study of molecular identifiers for immune sequencing clone quantification. Whole-study context: Four of five splits of RNA from roughly 20,000 or 100,000 naive CD8 cells were sequenced in replicates. Study outcomes and limitations: The share of molecules held by clones above 20 RNA copies was over 98% in effector cells and under 1% in naive cells.

With RNA at 10%, 30% or 50%, naive CD8 libraries came from around 20,000 to 990,000 sorted cells. Sorting was used to obtain naive CD8 T cells (CD8+CD4-CCR7+CD45RA+). One entry per CDR3 protein, called by TCRdb with MiXCR from the PCR reads. The sample yields around 470,000 distinct CDR3 sequences, around 23% seen once. As for this clonotype: As yet, its antigen is unknown.

The ends lost 0 bases at V and 4 bases at J; junction bases unmatched: 5. Germline V gene sequence: CDR1 SGHNT, CDR2 YYREEE (reference sequence). This CDR3 has 15 amino acids. Sequenced: naive CD8+ T cells from blood, with Jurkat cell RNA spiked in. Indicated subset: FACS-sorted CD8+CD4-CCR7+CD45RA+ naive T cells. The chain recombines TRBV5-4 with TRBJ2-7, with 9 bases fitting TRBD1. This receptor was obtained from a human donor in good health. Some libraries in this study had Jurkat cell RNA spiked in. CDR3 bases: TGTGCCAGCAGCTTGGCCTTTGGACAGGGGTACGAGCAGTACTTC. Amino acids: CASSLAFGQGYEQYF.